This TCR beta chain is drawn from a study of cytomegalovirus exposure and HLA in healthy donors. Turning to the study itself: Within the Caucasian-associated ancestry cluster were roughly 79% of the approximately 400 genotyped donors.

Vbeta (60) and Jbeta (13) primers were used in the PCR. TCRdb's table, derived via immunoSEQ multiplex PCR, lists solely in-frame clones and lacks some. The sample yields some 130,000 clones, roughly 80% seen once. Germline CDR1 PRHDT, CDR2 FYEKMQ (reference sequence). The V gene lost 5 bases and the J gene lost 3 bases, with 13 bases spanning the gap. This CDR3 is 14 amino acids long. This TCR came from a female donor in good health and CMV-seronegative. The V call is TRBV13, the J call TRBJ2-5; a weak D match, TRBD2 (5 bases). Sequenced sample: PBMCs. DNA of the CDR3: TGTGCCAGCAGCCTCCAATGGGGAGAAGAGACCCAGTACTTC. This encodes CASSLQWGEETQYF.